The 2 T cell receptor beta chains below come from one sample, sequenced in a study of T cell responses to AZD1222 COVID-19 vaccine. This table comes from immunoSEQ multiplex PCR, and its TCRdb copy is limited to in-frame clones, with some not included. The sample has 70,000 to 95,000 clones, about 86% seen once; the top ten hold 5.6%. Source: peripheral blood, taken 28 days after the second AZD1222 dose. The receptors here all came from an adult who received the AZD1222 COVID-19 vaccine.

This chain joins TRBV18 and TRBJ1-1, with D perhaps matching TRBD1 (6 bases). In germline, CDR1 is KGHSH, CDR2 LQKENI. Deletions cut 2 bases from V and 2 bases from J, with 6 bases between. This CDR3 is built from 13 residues. The CDR3 loop is CASSPGTNTEAFF. CDR3 sequence (DNA): TGTGCCAGCTCACCAGGGACAAACACTGAAGCTTTCTTT.

Written as DNA, the CDR3 is TGCGCCAGCAGCCCTCTCGGGGGGCAGGCATCCTACAATGAGCAGTTCTTC. Its translation is CASSPLGGQASYNEQFF. The chain links TRBV5-1 to TRBJ2-1; D might be TRBD2 (7 bases). V lost 4 bases and J 1 base, leaving 18 bases between the germline ends. Germline CDR1 reads SGHRS; CDR2 reads YFSETQ. The CDR3 has 17 amino acids.